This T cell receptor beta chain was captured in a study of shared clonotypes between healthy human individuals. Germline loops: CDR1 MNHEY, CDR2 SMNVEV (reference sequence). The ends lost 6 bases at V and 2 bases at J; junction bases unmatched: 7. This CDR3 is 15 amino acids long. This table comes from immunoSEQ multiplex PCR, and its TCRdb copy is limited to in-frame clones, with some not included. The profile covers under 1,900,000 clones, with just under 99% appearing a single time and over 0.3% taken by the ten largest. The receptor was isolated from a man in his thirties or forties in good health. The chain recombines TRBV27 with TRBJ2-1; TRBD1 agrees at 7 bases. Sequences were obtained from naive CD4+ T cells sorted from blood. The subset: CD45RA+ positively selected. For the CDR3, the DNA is TGTGCCAGCAGCCCACAGGGGCTCACCTACAATGAGCAGTTCTTC. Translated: CASSPQGLTYNEQFF.